Below are 11 T cell receptor beta chains sequenced from a single sample in a study of response to subunit inactivated influenza vaccine. TCRdb re-called the RT-PCR reads with MiXCR, one entry per CDR3 protein. The table has 800,000 to 1,000,000 distinct CDR3 sequences, roughly 20% seen once. This specimen consisted of PBMCs from blood, obtained roughly 5 days after vaccination. The source of these receptors is a man aged 50 to 59 who received an inactivated influenza vaccine.

The V call is TRBV20-1, the J call TRBJ2-3; tentatively, D is TRBD2 (5 bases). Deletions cut 4 bases from V and 2 bases from J, with 16 bases between. The germline V gene has CDR1 DFQATT and CDR2 SNEGSKA (reference sequence). The CDR3 is 15 residues long. The CDR3 sequence: CSAIGGNPSTDTQYF. The CDR3 region has the DNA TGCAGTGCTATAGGAGGAAATCCCTCCACAGATACGCAGTATTTT.

The genes are TRBV2 and TRBJ1-6, with TRBD1 matching 10 bases. Germline V CDR1 and CDR2: SNHLY, FYNNEI. Trimming took 3 bases from V and 10 from J; bases not matched to a gene: 3. CDR3 length: 14 amino acids. CDR3 sequence reads: CASSERGQGSPLHF. The CDR3, as DNA: TGTGCCAGCAGTGAGAGGGGACAGGGGTCACCCCTCCACTTT.

This clonotype was detected many times. The gene calls are TRBV20-1 and TRBJ1-6; perhaps TRBD1 as D (6 bases). The CDR3 contains 16 residues. V dropped 4 bases and J dropped 5 bases, with 18 bases sitting between them. The germline V gene has CDR1 DFQATT and CDR2 SNEGSKA (reference sequence). The CDR3 loop reads CSATGPTGRDNSPLHF. The CDR3 DNA follows: TGCAGTGCTACGGGGCCTACAGGGCGAGATAATTCACCCCTCCACTTT.

The CDR3, as DNA: TGTGCCAGTTCCCGGGGGCCTGGGGAGCAGTACTTC. As protein: CASSRGPGEQYF. V gene TRBV6-5 combines with J gene TRBJ2-7, with D perhaps being TRBD1 or TRBD2 (6 bases each). The CDR3 runs to 12 residues. V was cut by 9 bases and J by 7 bases, with 16 bases left in between. CDR1 and CDR2 from the germline V gene are MNHEY and SVGAGI.

This clonotype has just a few counts. This chain uses TRBV5-1 with TRBJ1-1; D is ambiguous. The V gene's germline CDR1 is SGHRS and CDR2 YFSETQ. Trimming removed 1 base from V and 1 base from J, with 8 bases in between. CDR3 length: 14 amino acids. Here the CDR3 DNA reads TGCGCCAGCAGCTTGCGGGCAGGGAACACTGAAGCTTTCTTT. It encodes CASSLRAGNTEAFF.

V is TRBV7-9 and J is TRBJ2-3, with a weak D call TRBD1 (6 bases). Deletions cut 5 bases from V and 6 bases from J, with 15 bases between. Per germline, CDR1 SEHNR and CDR2 FQNEAQ (reference sequence). The CDR3 has 14 residues. In DNA, the CDR3 is TGTGCCAGCAGCCCCCTGGGGGCCGGGGATACGCAGTATTTT. Residues: CASSPLGAGDTQYF.

The table lists this clonotype with a few counts. The rearrangement joins TRBV29-1 to TRBJ2-7, with TRBD1 identical over 10 bases. Germline CDR1 and CDR2: SQVTM and ANQGSEA. The CDR3 has 13 residues. V was clipped by 3 bases and J by 5 bases; unmatched bases: 4. CDR3 nucleotides: TGCAGCGTTGATCTCGGACAGGGGGACGAGCAGTACTTC. Encoded protein: CSVDLGQGDEQYF.

This clonotype has only a few counts. The chain carries TRBV20-1 and TRBJ2-7; TRBD1 matches 9 bases. This CDR3 has 14 residues. With V trimmed by 4 bases and J by 7 bases, 11 bases remained unmatched. CDR1 and CDR2 (germline): DFQATT, SNEGSKA (reference sequence). The CDR3 sequence is CSATPGTGLWEQYF. The CDR3 bases are TGCAGTGCTACACCCGGGACAGGGTTGTGGGAGCAGTACTTC.

The chain uses TRBV11-2 and TRBJ2-3; TRBD2 matches at 7 bases. The CDR3 runs to 14 residues. Per germline, CDR1 SGHAT and CDR2 FQNNGV. V trimming: 4 bases; J trimming: 4 bases; junction bases outside the gene matches: 5. CDR3 loop: CASSSTGLADTQYF. The CDR3, as DNA: TGTGCCAGCAGCTCAACCGGACTAGCAGATACGCAGTATTTT. The variable domain in full, completed from reference TRBV11-2 and TRBJ2-3, reads EAGVAQSPRYKIIEKRQSVAFWCNPISGHATLYWYQQILGQGPKLLIQFQNNGVVDDSQLPKDRFSAERLKGVDSTLKIQPAKLEDSAVYLCASSSTGLADTQYFGPGTRLTVL.

This clonotype has more than one count but fewer than ten. This rearrangement joins TRBV12-3 or TRBV12-4 to TRBJ1-4, with D perhaps matching TRBD1 (5 bases). V lost 6 bases to trimming and J lost 8 bases, with 7 bases between them. This CDR3 contains 11 residues. The CDR3 loop is CASRAGEKLFF. Written as DNA, the CDR3 is TGTGCCAGCAGGGCAGGGGAAAAACTGTTTTTT.

The table lists this clonotype with a few counts. This chain joins TRBV3-1 and TRBJ2-1; no firm D call. The germline V gene has CDR1 LGHDT and CDR2 YNNKEL (reference sequence). Trimming cost V 1 base and J 9 bases, with 7 bases left between them. The CDR3 consists of 12 residues. The CDR3 DNA reads as TGTGCCAGCAGCCAAGGAGAGGTTGAGCAGTTCTTC. Its translation: CASSQGEVEQFF.